Below are 15 T cell receptor beta chains sequenced from a single sample in a study of blood T cell repertoires in COVID-19. The repertoire was sequenced with immunoSEQ multiplex PCR; TCRdb's copy has only in-frame clones and lacks some. The profile shows 160,000 or so clones, 87% of them singletons. The sequenced sample consisted of peripheral blood. Receptor source: a woman in her sixties or seventies with COVID-19, enrolled during active disease.

This clone was observed a handful of times. This chain uses TRBV28 with TRBJ2-2; TRBD1 matches 9 bases. Unmatched junction bases numbered 13, after V lost 6 bases and J lost 5 bases. CDR1 is MDHEN, CDR2 SYDVKM, per germline. The length of the CDR3 is 17 residues. The CDR3 DNA sequence: TGTGCCAGCAGAGTTGCCGCGTGGGGACAGGGAACCGGGGAGCTGTTTTTT. Translation: CASRVAAWGQGTGELFF.

V usage is TRBV2 and J usage is TRBJ1-5; D is ambiguous. Germline V CDR1 and CDR2: SNHLY, FYNNEI. V was pared by 9 bases and J by 0 bases, with 6 bases between. This CDR3 region has 12 residues. As DNA, the CDR3 is TGTGCCAGTAATTATAGCAATCAGCCCCAGCATTTT. This gives the protein CASNYSNQPQHF.

The genes are TRBV6-6 and TRBJ2-7, with D unclear. This CDR3 contains 13 residues. The germline gives CDR1 MNHNY, CDR2 SVGAGI (reference sequence). Trimming removed 0 bases from V and 5 bases from J, with 8 bases in between. The DNA of the CDR3 is TGTGCCAGCAGTTACTCAGACTCTAACGAGCAGTACTTC. Protein sequence: CASSYSDSNEQYF.

This rearrangement joins TRBV4-1 to TRBJ2-7, with 11 bases fitting TRBD1. The CDR3 spans 15 residues. Germline-derived CDR1 and CDR2 are MGHRA and YSYEKL. The ends lost 5 bases at V and 5 bases at J; junction bases unmatched: 8. Here the CDR3 reads CASSNRDRGSDEQYF. For the CDR3, the DNA is TGCGCCAGCAGCAACCGGGACAGGGGGTCGGACGAGCAGTACTTC.

The chain combines TRBV5-6 with TRBJ1-1; 9 nucleotides line up with TRBD1. This CDR3 region has 17 residues. V shed 4 bases, J shed 1 base, and the junction held 11 bases outside the gene matches. Germline CDR1 and CDR2: SGHDT and YYEEEE. The CDR3 region has the DNA TGTGCCAGCAGCAGCGGACCGGGACAGGGAACGAACACTGAAGCTTTCTTT. Translation gives CASSSGPGQGTNTEAFF.

V gene TRBV6-5 combines with J gene TRBJ1-5, with TRBD1 as a possible D gene (5 bases). Germline V gene data show CDR1 as MNHEY and CDR2 as SVGAGI. With 4 bases removed from V and 10 bases from J, the gap between germline ends came to 11 bases. CDR3 length: 12 residues. The CDR3 region is CASSFAGHPQHF. CDR3 sequence (DNA): TGTGCCAGCAGTTTTGCCGGACATCCCCAGCATTTT.

In nucleotides, the CDR3 is TGTGCCAGTAGCCCCCCCTCAGGCGAGCTGTTTTTT. This codes for CASSPPSGELFF. The chain has TRBV19 and TRBJ2-2; D is undetermined. Trimming left V 6 bases short and J 11 bases short, with 13 bases between. Germline lookup yields CDR1 LNHDA and CDR2 SQIVND (reference sequence). This CDR3 comprises 12 residues.

The J gene is TRBJ2-2, the V gene TRBV29-1; maybe TRBD2 (5 bases). Germline V gene lookup returns CDR1 SQVTM and CDR2 ANQGSEA. The CDR3 extends over 15 amino acids. V lost 1 base and J lost 4, with 13 bases in between. The CDR3 loop is CSVEVEGTGTGELFF. The CDR3 DNA follows: TGCAGCGTTGAAGTCGAGGGCACCGGCACCGGGGAGCTGTTTTTT.

The chain recombines TRBV6-5 with TRBJ1-5; D remains unclear. V was cut by 4 bases and J by 3 bases, with 10 bases left in between. Germline loops: CDR1 MNHEY, CDR2 SVGAGI. This CDR3 comprises 14 residues. CDR3 sequence (DNA): TGTGCCAGCAGTTCCGGGATATACAATCAGCCCCAGCATTTT. It yields the protein CASSSGIYNQPQHF.

This clone was found once. The same CDR3 also results from other DNA sequences found in this sample. V usage is TRBV28 and J usage is TRBJ2-3; TRBD2 agrees at 7 bases. The germline gives CDR1 MDHEN, CDR2 SYDVKM. With 6 bases clipped from V and 0 bases from J, the junction kept 6 bases outside the gene matches. The CDR3 loop spans 15 amino acids. This chain's CDR3 is CASSSSGESTDTQYF. As DNA, the CDR3 is TGTGCCAGCAGCTCAAGCGGGGAGAGCACAGATACGCAGTATTTT.

CDR3 nucleotide sequence: TGTGCCAGCAGCGGGAACAGGGGACGTTACAATGAGCAGTTCTTC. Residues: CASSGNRGRYNEQFF. The gene calls are TRBV5-4 and TRBJ2-1; 7 bases agree with TRBD1. CDR1 SGHNT and CDR2 YYREEE come from the germline V gene (reference sequence). V lost 4 bases and J lost 4; bases outside the gene matches: 8. The CDR3 consists of 15 residues.

This chain connects TRBV5-1 to TRBJ2-7; 10 bases fit TRBD1. The CDR3 covers 14 residues. Germline CDR1 SGHRS, CDR2 YFSETQ. Germline trimming cut 3 bases from V and 4 bases from J; bases unmatched to any gene: 4. CDR3 region: CASSSGTGVYEQYF. The CDR3 nucleotides read TGCGCCAGCAGCTCCGGGACAGGGGTGTACGAGCAGTACTTC.

This clone has a handful of counts. V and J are TRBV5-4 and TRBJ2-2, with 8 bases aligning to TRBD2. The CDR3 has 16 residues. The V gene's germline CDR1 is SGHNT and CDR2 YYREEE (reference sequence). V dropped 4 bases and J dropped 4; count of bases not matched to a gene: 9. The CDR3 sequence: CASSLPGTSSTGELFF. CDR3 DNA: TGTGCCAGCAGCCTCCCCGGGACTAGTAGCACCGGGGAGCTGTTTTTT.

The chain is built from TRBV9 and TRBJ2-6, with D uncertain. The CDR3 has 16 residues. Germline V gene lookup returns CDR1 SGDLS and CDR2 YYNGEE. Trimming took off 4 bases at V and 1 base at J, with 12 bases between the two ends. The CDR3 DNA follows: TGTGCCAGCAGCCCCACAGACCCGTCTGGGGCCAACGTCCTGACTTTC. It specifies CASSPTDPSGANVLTF.

Written as DNA, the CDR3 is TGTGCCAGCGAAACCGAAAAACGAGGATCCTACGAGCAGTACTTC. Amino acids: CASETEKRGSYEQYF. The chain is built from TRBV7-7 and TRBJ2-7; D ambiguous. The V and J ends lost 8 bases and 1 base respectively, with 18 bases between them. There are 15 residues in the CDR3. CDR1 is SSHAT and CDR2 is FNYEAQ in the germline V gene (reference sequence).